A single T cell receptor beta chain is shown here with its context. What it binds is unknown. TCRdb passed the reads through MiXCR, listing each CDR3 protein once. The sample carries 450,000 to 650,000 distinct CDR3 sequences, about 25% recorded once. The CDR3 loop spans 14 amino acids. The V gene's germline CDR1 is DFQATT and CDR2 SNEGSKA (reference sequence). With 6 bases clipped from V and 5 bases from J, the junction kept 9 bases outside the gene matches. The sample belongs to a study of T cell repertoires in cytomegalovirus infection. Study conclusions and caveats: HLA-C-restricted CMV clonotypes gave the most frequent clonotype in two of eight donors.

Sequencing was carried out using PBMCs. The source of this sequence is a human donor in good health (CMV status not recorded). Some clones in this sample may be carry-over from other donors' samples. V gene TRBV20-1 combines with J gene TRBJ1-1; 10 bases fit TRBD1. The CDR3 nucleotides are TGCAGTGCGAGAAGACAGGGGGCGAGTACTGAAGCTTTCTTT. Its translation is CSARRQGASTEAFF.